The 17 T cell receptor beta chains below come from one sample, sequenced in a study of T cell responses to AZD1222 COVID-19 vaccine. Method: immunoSEQ multiplex PCR; TCRdb's copy keeps in-frame clones and lacks some. The table records around 85,000 clones, about nine tenths of them present only once. The material sequenced was peripheral blood, taken 28 days after the second AZD1222 dose. The receptors were gathered from an adult who received the AZD1222 COVID-19 vaccine.

This chain joins TRBV12-5 and TRBJ2-7, with D perhaps matching TRBD1 (7 bases). The CDR3 is 21 amino acids. Germline V gives CDR1 LGHNT, CDR2 FRNRAP. The V end lost 4 bases, the J end lost 6 bases, and 37 bases lay between the germline ends. CDR3 sequence: CASGWGDRSYHSIMSTVEQYF. DNA of the CDR3: TGTGCTAGTGGTTGGGGGGACAGATCATATCACTCCATTATGTCTACGGTCGAGCAGTACTTC.

The chain has TRBV12-3 or TRBV12-4 and TRBJ1-2; D is unclear. This CDR3 comprises 13 residues. The V and J ends lost 1 base and 8 bases respectively, with 11 bases between them. The CDR3 DNA sequence: TGTGCCAGCAGTTTAGGGAGGGTCGGGGGCTACACCTTC. Its protein product is CASSLGRVGGYTF.

V usage is TRBV25-1 and J usage is TRBJ2-7, with D perhaps TRBD1 (6 bases). Germline CDR1 MGHDK, CDR2 SYGVNS. The CDR3 is 14 residues long. V lost 4 bases and J 2 bases, leaving 12 bases between the germline ends. CDR3 DNA: TGTGCCAGCAGTGCTAACAGGGAAGCCTACGAGCAGTACTTC. Encoded protein: CASSANREAYEQYF.

The V and J genes are TRBV6-5 and TRBJ1-4, with 9 nucleotides matching TRBD1. Germline-derived CDR1 and CDR2 are MNHEY and SVGAGI. CDR3 size: 16 residues. Trimming cost V 4 bases and J 9 bases; bases outside gene matches: 12. CDR3 residues: CASSSPDRGRGQKLFF. As DNA, the CDR3 is TGTGCCAGCAGTTCCCCGGACAGGGGACGGGGCCAAAAACTGTTTTTT.

The genes are TRBV19 and TRBJ1-5; 7 nucleotides align to TRBD1. There are 17 residues in the CDR3. The V and J ends lost 4 bases and 2 bases, in that order; junction bases with no gene match: 11. CDR1 and CDR2 from the germline V gene are LNHDA and SQIVND (reference sequence). The CDR3 bases are TGTGCCAGTAGTAGTTTCGAGGGGGCCTTGGGCAATCAGCCCCAGCATTTT. The encoded protein is CASSSFEGALGNQPQHF.

V is TRBV28 and J is TRBJ1-3; D ambiguous. This CDR3 has 12 residues. Germline assignment: CDR1 MDHEN and CDR2 SYDVKM. V dropped 4 bases and J dropped 4 bases, with 5 bases sitting between them. The CDR3 nucleotides read TGTGCCAGCAGTTCGGCAGGAAACACCATATATTTT. Amino acid sequence: CASSSAGNTIYF.

The rearrangement joins TRBV15 to TRBJ1-1; 8 bases fit TRBD1. J lost 11 bases, V lost 0 bases, and 5 bases had no gene match. The CDR3 runs 13 residues. Germline CDR1 LNHNV, CDR2 YYDKDF (reference sequence). As DNA, the CDR3 is TGTGCCACCAGCAGAGATCAAAGGACAGGGGCTTTCTTT. Its translation is CATSRDQRTGAFF.

The chain recombines TRBV7-9 with TRBJ1-3; 9 bases map to TRBD1. Trimming removed 5 bases from V and 3 bases from J; junction bases left unmatched: 5. Germline loops: CDR1 SEHNR, CDR2 FQNEAQ (reference sequence). The CDR3 covers 15 residues. CDR3 DNA sequence: TGTGCCAGCAGCCCGGGACAGGGAGATGGAAACACCATATATTTT. Amino acids: CASSPGQGDGNTIYF.

J is TRBJ1-2 and V is TRBV5-5; 8 bases map to TRBD1. This CDR3 region has 14 residues. CDR1 and CDR2 (germline): SGHKS, YYEKEE (reference sequence). V lost 0 bases and J lost 7; bases outside the gene matches: 5. CDR3 residues: CASSLARGQSGYTF. In nucleotides, the CDR3 is TGTGCCAGCAGCTTGGCCAGGGGGCAGAGTGGCTACACCTTC. Combining the CDR3 with reference TRBV5-5 and TRBJ1-2 gives the whole variable domain DAGVTQSPTHLIKTRGQQVTLRCSPISGHKSVSWYQQVLGQGPQFIFQYYEKEERGRGNFPDRFSARQFPNYSSELNVNALLLGDSALYLCASSLARGQSGYTFGSGTRLTVV.

V and J are TRBV30 and TRBJ1-4; D may be TRBD1 (6 bases). CDR1 GTSNPN and CDR2 SVGIG come from the germline V gene (reference sequence). The CDR3 extends over 11 amino acids. Between the trimmed V and J ends, which lost 7 bases and 5 bases, there was a span of 8 bases. In nucleotides, the CDR3 is TGTGCCTCCCAGGGGAATGAAAAACTGTTTTTT. This sequence encodes CASQGNEKLFF.

The gene calls are TRBV28 and TRBJ1-5; D is ambiguous. Trimming left V 7 bases short and J 5 bases short, with 6 bases between. This CDR3 comprises 11 residues. Looked up from germline, CDR1 is MDHEN and CDR2 is SYDVKM. CDR3 in amino acids: CASTTHQPQHF. In DNA, the CDR3 is TGTGCCAGCACCACACATCAGCCCCAGCATTTT.

The rearrangement links TRBV7-2 to TRBJ2-7; TRBD1 agrees at 9 bases. Germline V gives CDR1 SGHTA, CDR2 FQGNSA. The CDR3 totals 15 residues. With 5 bases clipped from V and 7 bases from J, the junction kept 12 bases outside the gene matches. The CDR3: CASSLLTGGAREQYF. CDR3 coding DNA: TGTGCCAGCAGCCTCCTGACAGGGGGGGCCCGGGAGCAGTACTTC.

This chain uses TRBV21-1 with TRBJ2-1. TRBV21-1 is listed as a pseudogene. The CDR3 loop spans 14 amino acids. The CDR3 nucleotides are TGTGCCACCTTCCCGGGCGGCCTACAAGGTGAGCAGTTCTTC. It is translated as CATFPGGLQGEQFF.

The chain links TRBV30 to TRBJ1-2; maybe TRBD1 (6 bases). The CDR3 is made up of 15 amino acids. CDR1 and CDR2 (germline): GTSNPN, SVGIG (reference sequence). V dropped 0 bases and J dropped 7 bases, with 18 bases sitting between them. CDR3 in amino acids: CAWSVARGVFGGYTF. DNA of the CDR3: TGTGCCTGGAGTGTTGCAAGGGGGGTCTTCGGTGGCTACACCTTC.

The chain is built from TRBV10-2 and TRBJ2-5, with TRBD2 matching 11 bases. Germline lookup yields CDR1 WSHSY and CDR2 SAAADI. V was clipped by 4 bases and J by 3 bases; unmatched bases: 10. This CDR3 comprises 17 residues. The CDR3 reads CASSALLAGGRKETQYF. CDR3 coding DNA: TGCGCCAGCAGTGCCCTCCTAGCGGGGGGAAGGAAAGAGACCCAGTACTTC.

The J gene is TRBJ1-2, the V gene TRBV5-4; D is unresolved. Germline lookup yields CDR1 SGHNT and CDR2 YYREEE (reference sequence). The CDR3 totals 13 residues. The ends were cut back, 1 base at V and 3 bases at J, with 7 bases in the middle. The CDR3 reads CASSLWQDYGYTF. DNA for the CDR3: TGTGCCAGCAGCTTGTGGCAGGACTATGGCTACACCTTC.

In DNA, the CDR3 is TGTGCCAGCAGCGGGGGCGGTGACTACGAGCAGTACTTC. Its translation is CASSGGGDYEQYF. The V gene is TRBV5-5, the J gene TRBJ2-7; D is perhaps TRBD1 (6 bases). Between the trimmed V and J ends, which lost 4 bases and 3 bases, there was a span of 11 bases. CDR1 is SGHKS and CDR2 is YYEKEE in the germline V gene (reference sequence). This CDR3 is 13 amino acids long.